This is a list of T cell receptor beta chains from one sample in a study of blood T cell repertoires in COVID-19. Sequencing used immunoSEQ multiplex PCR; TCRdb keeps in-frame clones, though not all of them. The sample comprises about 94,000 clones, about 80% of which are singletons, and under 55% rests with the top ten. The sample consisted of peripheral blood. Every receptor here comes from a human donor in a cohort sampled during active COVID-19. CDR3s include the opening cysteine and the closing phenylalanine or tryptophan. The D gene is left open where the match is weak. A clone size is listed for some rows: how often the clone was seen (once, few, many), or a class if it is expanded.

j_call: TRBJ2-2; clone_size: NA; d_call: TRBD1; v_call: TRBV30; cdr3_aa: CAWVGQGYTGELFF; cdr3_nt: TGTGCCTGGGTGGGACAGGGGTACACCGGGGAGCTGTTTTTT
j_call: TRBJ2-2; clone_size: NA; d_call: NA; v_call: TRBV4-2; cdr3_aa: CASSQETVLDSGELFF; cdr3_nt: TGTGCCAGCAGCCAAGAAACGGTTCTAGATTCCGGGGAGCTGTTTTTT
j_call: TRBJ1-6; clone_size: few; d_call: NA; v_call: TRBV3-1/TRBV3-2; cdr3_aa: CASSQSSYNSPLHF; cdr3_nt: TGTGCCAGCAGCCAGAGCTCCTATAATTCACCCCTCCACTTT
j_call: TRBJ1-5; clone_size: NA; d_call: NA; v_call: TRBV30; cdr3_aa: CACPDYNSNQPQHF; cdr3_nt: TGTGCCTGCCCCGACTATAATAGCAATCAGCCCCAGCATTTT
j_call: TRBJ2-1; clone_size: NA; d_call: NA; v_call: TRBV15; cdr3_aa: CATNFGIGDNEQFF; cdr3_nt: TGTGCCACCAATTTCGGGATCGGAGACAATGAGCAGTTCTTC
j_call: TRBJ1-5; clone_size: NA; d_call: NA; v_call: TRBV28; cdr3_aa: CASSKTGTLYSNQPQHF; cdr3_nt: TGTGCCAGCAGTAAAACCGGGACACTTTATAGCAATCAGCCCCAGCATTTT
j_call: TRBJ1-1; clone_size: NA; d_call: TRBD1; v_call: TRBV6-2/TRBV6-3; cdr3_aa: CASSWDRVKAFF; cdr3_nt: TGTGCCAGCAGTTGGGACAGGGTAAAAGCTTTCTTT
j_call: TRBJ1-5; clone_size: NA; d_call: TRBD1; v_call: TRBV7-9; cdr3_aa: CASSFTGEAQPQHF; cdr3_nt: TGTGCCAGCAGCTTCACAGGGGAAGCGCAGCCCCAGCATTTT
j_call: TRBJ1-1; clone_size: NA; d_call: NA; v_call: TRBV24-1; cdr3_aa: CATSDQDTEAFF; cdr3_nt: TGTGCCACCAGTGATCAGGACACTGAAGCTTTCTTT
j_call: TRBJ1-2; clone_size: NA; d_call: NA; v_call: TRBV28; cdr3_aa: CASSRWELNYGYTF; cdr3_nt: TGTGCCAGCTCCAGATGGGAGCTTAACTATGGCTACACCTTC
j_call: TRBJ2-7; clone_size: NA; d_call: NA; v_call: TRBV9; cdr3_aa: CASSVDGRGEEQYF; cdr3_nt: TGTGCCAGCAGCGTAGACGGCAGGGGAGAAGAGCAGTACTTC
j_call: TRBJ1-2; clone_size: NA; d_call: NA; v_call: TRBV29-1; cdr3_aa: CSVERQAGYTF; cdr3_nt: TGCAGCGTTGAGCGACAGGCTGGCTACACCTTC
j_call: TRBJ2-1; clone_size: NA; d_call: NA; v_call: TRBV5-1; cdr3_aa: CASSRDSYNEQFF; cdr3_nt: TGCGCCAGCAGCCGTGACAGCTACAATGAGCAGTTCTTC
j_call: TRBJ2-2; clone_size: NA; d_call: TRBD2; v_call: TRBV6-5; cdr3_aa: CASRASGRRTGELFF; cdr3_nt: TGTGCCAGCAGGGCTAGCGGTCGTCGGACCGGGGAGCTGTTTTTT
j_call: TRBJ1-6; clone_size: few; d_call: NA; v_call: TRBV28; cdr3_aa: CASNLGGFYNSPLHF; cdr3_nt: TGTGCCAGCAACCTCGGGGGGTTCTATAATTCACCCCTCCACTTT
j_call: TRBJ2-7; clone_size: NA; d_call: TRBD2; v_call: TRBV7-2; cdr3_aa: CASSPLWREGYEQYF; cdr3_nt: TGTGCCAGCAGCCCGCTCTGGCGGGAGGGGTACGAGCAGTACTTC
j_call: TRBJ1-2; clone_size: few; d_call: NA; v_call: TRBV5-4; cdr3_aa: CASSKNRADGYTF; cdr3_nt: TGTGCCAGCAGCAAGAACAGGGCCGATGGCTACACCTTC
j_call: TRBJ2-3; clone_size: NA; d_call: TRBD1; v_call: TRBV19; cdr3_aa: CASSIDPGTGRDTQYF; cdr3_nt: TGTGCCAGTAGTATAGACCCCGGGACAGGGAGAGATACGCAGTATTTT
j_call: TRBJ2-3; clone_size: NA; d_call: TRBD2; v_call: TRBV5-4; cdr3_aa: CASSIQAGVDTQYF; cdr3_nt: TGTGCCAGCAGCATCCAGGCGGGAGTAGATACGCAGTATTTT
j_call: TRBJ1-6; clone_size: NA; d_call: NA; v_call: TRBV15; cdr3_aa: CATSREVGGVGSPLHF; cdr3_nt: TGTGCCACCAGCAGAGAGGTAGGGGGGGTTGGATCACCCCTCCACTTT
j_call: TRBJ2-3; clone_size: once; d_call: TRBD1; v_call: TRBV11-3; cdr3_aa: CASSSGDRAADTQYF; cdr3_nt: TGTGCCAGCAGCTCCGGGGACAGGGCCGCAGATACGCAGTATTTT
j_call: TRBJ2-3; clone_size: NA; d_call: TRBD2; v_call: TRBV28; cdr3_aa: CASSYPNLGRETDTQYF; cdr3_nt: TGTGCCAGCAGTTACCCCAACCTAGGGCGGGAGACAGATACGCAGTATTTT
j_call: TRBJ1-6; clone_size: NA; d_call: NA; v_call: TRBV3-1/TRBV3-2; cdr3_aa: CASSQDRVNSPLHF; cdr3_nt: TGTGCCAGCAGCCAAGACAGGGTCAATTCACCCCTCCACTTT
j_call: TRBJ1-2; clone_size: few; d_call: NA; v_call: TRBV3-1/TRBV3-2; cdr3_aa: CASSQDPYYGYTF; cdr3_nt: TGTGCCAGCAGCCAAGATCCGTACTATGGCTACACCTTC
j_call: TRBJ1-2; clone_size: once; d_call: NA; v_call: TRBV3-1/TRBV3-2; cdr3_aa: CASSQYRDYGYTF; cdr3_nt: TGTGCCAGCAGCCAATACAGGGACTATGGCTACACCTTC
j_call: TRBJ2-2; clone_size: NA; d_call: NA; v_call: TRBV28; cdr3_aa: CATSTGELFF; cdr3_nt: TGTGCCACCTCTACCGGGGAGCTGTTTTTT
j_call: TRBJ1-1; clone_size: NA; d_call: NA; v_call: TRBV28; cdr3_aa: CATAPQGIAAFF; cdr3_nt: TGTGCCACCGCGCCGCAGGGAATAGCAGCTTTCTTT
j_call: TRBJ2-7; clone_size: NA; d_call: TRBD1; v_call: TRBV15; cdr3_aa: CATTRDRGNYEQYF; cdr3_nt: TGTGCCACCACCCGGGACAGGGGAAATTACGAGCAGTACTTC
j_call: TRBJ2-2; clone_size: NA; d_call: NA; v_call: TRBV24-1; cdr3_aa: CATSDLRSGNTGELFF; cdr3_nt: TGTGCCACCAGTGATTTACGGAGCGGAAACACCGGGGAGCTGTTTTTT
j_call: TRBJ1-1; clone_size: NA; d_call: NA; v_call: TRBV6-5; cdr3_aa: CASRTEKNTEAFF; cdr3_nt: TGTGCCAGCAGAACAGAAAAGAACACTGAAGCTTTCTTT
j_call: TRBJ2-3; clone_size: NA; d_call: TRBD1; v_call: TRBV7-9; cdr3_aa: CASSLGTGSGTDTQYF; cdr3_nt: TGTGCCAGCAGCTTAGGGACAGGGAGTGGCACAGATACGCAGTATTTT
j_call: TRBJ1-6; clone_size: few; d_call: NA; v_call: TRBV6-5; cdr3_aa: CASSYSGTNSPLHF; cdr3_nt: TGTGCCAGCAGTTACTCGGGCACTAATTCACCCCTCCACTTT
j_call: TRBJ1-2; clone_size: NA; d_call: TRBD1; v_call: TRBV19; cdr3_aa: CASNEGGQGTGYTF; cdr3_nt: TGTGCCTCTAATGAAGGGGGACAGGGGACGGGCTACACCTTC
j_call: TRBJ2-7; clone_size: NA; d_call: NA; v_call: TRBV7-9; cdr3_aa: CASSPRTSYEQYF; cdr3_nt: TGTGCCTCTTCCCCGCGGACTTCTTACGAGCAGTACTTC
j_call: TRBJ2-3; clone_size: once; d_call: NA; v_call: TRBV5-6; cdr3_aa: CASSFIGVPDTQYF; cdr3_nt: TGTGCCAGCAGCTTCATCGGGGTTCCAGATACGCAGTATTTT
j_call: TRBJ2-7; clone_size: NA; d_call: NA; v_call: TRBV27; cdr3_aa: CASSLSRVGYEQYF; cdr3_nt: TGTGCCAGCAGTTTAAGCAGGGTCGGGTACGAGCAGTACTTC
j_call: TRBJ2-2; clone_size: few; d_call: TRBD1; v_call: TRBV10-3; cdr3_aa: CAIRPGQGASGSSGELFF; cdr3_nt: TGTGCCATCCGGCCGGGACAGGGGGCTAGCGGGAGCAGCGGGGAGCTGTTTTTT
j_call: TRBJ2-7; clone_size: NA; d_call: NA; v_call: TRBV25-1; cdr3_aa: CASSVYYEQYF; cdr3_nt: TGTGCCTCTAGCGTCTATTACGAGCAGTACTTC
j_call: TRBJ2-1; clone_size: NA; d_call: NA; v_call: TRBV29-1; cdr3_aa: CSVVVPGSPHNEQFF; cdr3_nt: TGCAGCGTTGTGGTCCCGGGGTCCCCGCACAATGAGCAGTTCTTC
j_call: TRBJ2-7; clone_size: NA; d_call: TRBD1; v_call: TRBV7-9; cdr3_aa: CASSFQGGGEQYF; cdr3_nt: TGTGCCAGCAGCTTCCAAGGGGGCGGAGAGCAGTACTTC
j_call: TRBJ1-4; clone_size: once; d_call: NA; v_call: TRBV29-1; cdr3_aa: CSVGGATNEKLFF; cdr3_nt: TGCAGCGTTGGGGGGGCAACTAATGAAAAACTGTTTTTT
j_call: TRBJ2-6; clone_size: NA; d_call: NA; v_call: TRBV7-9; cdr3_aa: CASSLQSGALGANVLTF; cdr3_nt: TGTGCCAGCAGCTTACAGTCAGGGGCTCTGGGGGCCAACGTCCTGACTTTC
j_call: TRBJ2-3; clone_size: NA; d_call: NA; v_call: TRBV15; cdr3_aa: CATSRGTRTDTQYF; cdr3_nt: TGTGCCACCAGCAGAGGCACAAGAACAGATACGCAGTATTTT
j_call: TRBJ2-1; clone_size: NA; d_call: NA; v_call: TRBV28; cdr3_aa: CASSLEQSYNEQFF; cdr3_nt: TGTGCCAGCAGTTTAGAACAATCCTACAATGAGCAGTTCTTC
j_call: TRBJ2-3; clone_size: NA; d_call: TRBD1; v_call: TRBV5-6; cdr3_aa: CASSLRGAGGLTDTQYF; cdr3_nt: TGTGCCAGCAGCCTCAGGGGTGCAGGGGGCCTTACAGATACGCAGTATTTT
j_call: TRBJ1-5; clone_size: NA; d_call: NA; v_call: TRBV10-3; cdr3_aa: CAISESGTGISNQPQHF; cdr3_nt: TGTGCCATCAGTGAGTCAGGAACAGGGATTAGCAATCAGCCCCAGCATTTT
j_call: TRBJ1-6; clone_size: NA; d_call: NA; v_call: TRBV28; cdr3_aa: CANRGSLSNSPLHF; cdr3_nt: TGTGCTAATAGAGGTAGTTTGTCTAATTCACCCCTCCACTTT
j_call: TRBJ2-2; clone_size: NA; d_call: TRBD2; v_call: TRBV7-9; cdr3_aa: CASSSLAGVLGELFF; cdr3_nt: TGTGCCAGCAGCTCCCTAGCGGGAGTTCTCGGGGAGCTGTTTTTT
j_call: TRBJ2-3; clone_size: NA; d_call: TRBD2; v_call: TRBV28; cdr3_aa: CASSPRLAGGTDTQYF; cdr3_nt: TGTGCCAGCAGCCCTCGACTAGCGGGAGGCACAGATACGCAGTATTTT
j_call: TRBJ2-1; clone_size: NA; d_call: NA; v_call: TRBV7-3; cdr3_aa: CASSIPGNEQFF; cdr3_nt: TGTGCCAGCAGCATCCCCGGGAATGAGCAGTTCTTC
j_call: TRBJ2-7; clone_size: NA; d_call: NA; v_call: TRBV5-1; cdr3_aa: CASSLVGAAVYEQYF; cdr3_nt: TGCGCCAGCAGCTTGGTGGGGGCGGCGGTGTACGAGCAGTACTTC
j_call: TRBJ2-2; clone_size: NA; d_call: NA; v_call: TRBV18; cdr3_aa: CASSPPASLTGELFF; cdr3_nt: TGTGCCAGCTCACCACCGGCCTCCCTCACCGGGGAGCTGTTTTTT
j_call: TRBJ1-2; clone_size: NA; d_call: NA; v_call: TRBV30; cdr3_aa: CAWSNPAGYGYTF; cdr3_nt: TGTGCCTGGAGTAACCCCGCGGGCTATGGCTACACCTTC
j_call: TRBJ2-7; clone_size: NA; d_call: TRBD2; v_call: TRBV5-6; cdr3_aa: CASSWGLAGSYEQYF; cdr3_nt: TGTGCCAGCAGCTGGGGACTAGCGGGATCTTACGAGCAGTACTTC
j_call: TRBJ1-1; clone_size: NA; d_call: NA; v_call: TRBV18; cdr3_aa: CASSLFDSTMNTEAFF; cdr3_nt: TGTGCCAGCTCACTCTTCGACAGCACTATGAACACTGAAGCTTTCTTT
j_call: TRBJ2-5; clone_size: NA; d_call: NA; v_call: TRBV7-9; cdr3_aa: CASSLGQWKTQYF; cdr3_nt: TGTGCCAGCAGCTTAGGACAGTGGAAGACCCAGTACTTC
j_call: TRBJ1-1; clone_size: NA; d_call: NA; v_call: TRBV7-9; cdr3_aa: CASSLAGSGNTEAFF; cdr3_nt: TGTGCCAGCAGCTTAGCCGGGTCGGGGAACACTGAAGCTTTCTTT
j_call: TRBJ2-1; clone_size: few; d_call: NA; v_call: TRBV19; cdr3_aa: CASSRGYNEQFF; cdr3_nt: TGTGCCAGTAGTCGGGGCTACAATGAGCAGTTCTTC
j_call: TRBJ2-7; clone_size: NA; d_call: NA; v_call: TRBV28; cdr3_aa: CASSHAGEQYF; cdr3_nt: TGTGCCAGCAGTCACGCGGGTGAGCAGTACTTC
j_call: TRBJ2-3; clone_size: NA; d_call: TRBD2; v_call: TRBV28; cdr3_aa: CASSSPGGRGPDTQYF; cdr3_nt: TGTGCCAGCAGTTCTCCGGGAGGGCGGGGCCCAGATACGCAGTATTTT